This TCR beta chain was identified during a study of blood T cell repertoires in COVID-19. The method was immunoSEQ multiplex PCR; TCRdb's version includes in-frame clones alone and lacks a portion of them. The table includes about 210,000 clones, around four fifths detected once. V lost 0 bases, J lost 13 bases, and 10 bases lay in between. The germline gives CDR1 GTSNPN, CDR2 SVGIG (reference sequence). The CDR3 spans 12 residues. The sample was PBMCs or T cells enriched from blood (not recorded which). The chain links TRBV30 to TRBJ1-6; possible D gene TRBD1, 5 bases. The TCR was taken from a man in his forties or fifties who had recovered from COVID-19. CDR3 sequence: CAWSVEGSPLHF. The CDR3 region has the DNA TGTGCCTGGAGTGTGGAGGGGAGTCCCCTCCACTTT.